This T cell receptor (beta chain) was identified in a study of cytomegalovirus exposure and HLA in healthy donors. PCR used 60 Vbeta primers and 13 Jbeta primers. The protocol was immunoSEQ multiplex PCR, while the TCRdb copy is restricted to in-frame clones and leaves out a portion. The sample has about 150,000 clones, around 79% seen once; the top ten hold roughly 7.1%. Nominally healthy donors provided the samples, though records likely missed some immune exposures. CDR1 and CDR2 from the germline V gene are SGHRS and YFSETQ. This CDR3 is built from 13 residues. Trimming pared 2 bases from V and 13 bases from J, leaving 13 bases between. The study's findings and limits: CMV antigen specificity was confirmed in vitro for a few CMV-associated chains.

Remarks on this clone: Its antigen is unidentified.

The chain is built from TRBV5-1 and TRBJ1-6, with TRBD1 as a possible D gene (5 bases). Specimen: PBMCs. The receptor was isolated from a man younger than 40 in good health and CMV-seropositive. The CDR3 region has the DNA TGCGCCAGCAGCTTAGGAGGGACGGGTCCCCTCCACTTT. As protein: CASSLGGTGPLHF. Looking up the rest from reference TRBV5-1 and TRBJ1-6 gives the full variable domain: KAGVTQTPRYLIKTRGQQVTLSCSPISGHRSVSWYQQTPGQGLQFLFEYFSETQRNKGNFPGRFSGRQFSNSRSEMNVSTLELGDSALYLCASSLGGTGPLHFGNGTRLTVT.